This note documents a single T cell receptor (beta chain) sequence. Its cognate antigen is unknown. The data were taken from a study of T cells in Graves' hyperthyroidism and ophthalmopathy. From RNA transcripts, TCR beta CDR3 regions were amplified. HTBI primers were employed in a first-round RT-PCR of the TCR CDR3. From the multiplex PCR reads, TCRdb called clonotypes with MiXCR, one entry per CDR3 protein. The sample records 600,000 or so distinct CDR3 sequences, around 15% being singletons. Study findings and constraints: Among clonotypes expanded in thyroid above 0.001, most were also found in blood.

Clinical symptoms, serum thyroxine and TRAb, thyroid ultrasound and orbital computed tomography were used for the diagnoses. Source material for PBMCs was 10 ml fresh peripheral blood. The sample was blood. The receptor was isolated from a woman aged 50 to 60 with Graves' ophthalmopathy.

In nucleotides, the CDR3 is TGTGCCAGCAGCTGGGGGGCGGGCGGCTATGAAGCTTTCTTT. It translates to CASSWGAGGYEAFF. The rearrangement links TRBV5-4 to TRBJ1-1, with TRBD1 as a possible D gene (6 bases). Per germline, CDR1 SGHNT and CDR2 YYREEE (reference sequence). The CDR3 contains 14 residues. Trimming removed 3 bases from V and 7 bases from J, with 16 bases in between.